Listed here is a single TCR beta chain. Its antigen is currently unknown. This record comes from a study of OX40 agonist ivuxolimab in advanced cancers. Points from the study as a whole: In a subset of nonresponders, normalized T-cell clonal expansion was also low.

This CDR3 is 14 amino acids long. Deletions cut 7 bases from V and 3 bases from J, with 15 bases between. Germline lookup yields CDR1 ENHRY and CDR2 SYGVKD. The assay was immunoSEQ multiplex PCR, and TCRdb's table has in-frame clones only and misses some. The sample yields 50,000 to 75,000 clones, roughly 87% seen once. The sequence was collected from an adult with an advanced solid tumor such as melanoma, head and neck, liver or kidney cancer. The sample was CD4+ or CD8+ T cells sorted from blood, taken in a trial of the OX40 agonist ivuxolimab. The V and J genes are TRBV10-3 and TRBJ1-1; possible D gene TRBD1, 6 bases. The CDR3 sequence is CAINRQEADTEAFF. The CDR3 nucleotides read TGTGCCATCAACCGACAGGAGGCTGACACTGAAGCTTTCTTT.